The 9 T cell receptor beta chains below come from one sample, sequenced in a study of Tregs in tolerant kidney transplant recipients. Clones were sequenced by immunoSEQ multiplex PCR, and TCRdb holds only the in-frame ones, with some missing. The data contain about 81,000 clones, roughly 91% of them singletons. The nonmyeloablative bone marrow transplants came from related graft donors, with transient mixed chimerism. This specimen was CD4+ T cells from blood (PBMCs), taken 24 months after the transplant. The source of these receptors is a human patient who received a combined kidney and bone marrow transplant. Some T cells could come from the graft donor.

This sequence joins TRBV5-8 and TRBJ1-5, with 9 bases aligning to TRBD1. CDR3 length: 16 amino acids. Losses at the gene ends were 4 bases for V and 7 bases for J; bases not matched to a gene: 12. Germline V CDR1 and CDR2: SGHTS, YDEGEE. The CDR3 sequence: CASSNRDRAIWQPQHF. The CDR3 DNA follows: TGTGCCAGCAGCAACCGGGACAGGGCCATCTGGCAGCCCCAGCATTTT.

The chain has TRBV7-2 and TRBJ1-2; D may be TRBD1 (5 bases). This CDR3 region has 15 residues. Per the germline V gene, CDR1 is SGHTA and CDR2 is FQGNSA. V gave up 5 bases and J gave up 2 bases, with 15 bases separating them. CDR3 amino acids: CASSATLGGNYGYTF. For the CDR3, the DNA is TGTGCCAGCAGCGCCACCTTGGGGGGGAACTATGGCTACACCTTC.

V usage is TRBV4-1 and J usage is TRBJ1-2; D might be TRBD1 (5 bases). Trimming removed 0 bases at V and 4 bases at J, with 15 bases between. The CDR3 is made up of 16 amino acids. Per the germline V gene, CDR1 is MGHRA and CDR2 is YSYEKL. CDR3 sequence reads: CASSQEGGAYPYGYTF. For the CDR3, the DNA is TGCGCCAGCAGCCAAGAGGGAGGGGCTTACCCCTATGGCTACACCTTC.

V is TRBV7-6 and J is TRBJ2-7, with 9 bases that match TRBD2. The CDR3 is 15 amino acids. V dropped 5 bases and J dropped 7; count of bases not matched to a gene: 12. The germline V gene has CDR1 SGHVS and CDR2 FNYEAQ. Here the CDR3 DNA reads TGTGCCAGCAGCGCTAGCGGGATAGATTCGGGAGAGCAGTACTTC. This translates into CASSASGIDSGEQYF. Full variable domain (missing parts from reference TRBV7-6 and TRBJ2-7): GAGVSQSPRYKVTKRGQDVALRCDPISGHVSLYWYRQALGQGPEFLTYFNYEAQQDKSGLPNDRFSAERPEGSISTLTIQRTEQRDSAMYRCASSASGIDSGEQYFGPGTRLTVT.

V is TRBV2 and J is TRBJ1-2, with 9 bases that match TRBD1. The V and J ends lost 5 bases and 4 bases, in that order; junction bases with no gene match: 5. CDR3 length equals 14 residues. The germline gives CDR1 SNHLY, CDR2 FYNNEI. The CDR3 DNA follows: TGTGCCAGCAGTTCGGGACAGGGACTCTATGGCTACACCTTC. Its translation is CASSSGQGLYGYTF. Using reference TRBV2 and TRBJ1-2 for the parts outside the CDR3, the full variable domain is EPEVTQTPSHQVTQMGQEVILRCVPISNHLYFYWYRQILGQKVEFLVSFYNNEISEKSEIFDDQFSVERPDGSNFTLKIRSTKLEDSAMYFCASSSGQGLYGYTFGSGTRLTVV.

This rearrangement joins TRBV4-3 to TRBJ2-7; a possible D gene is TRBD1 (7 bases). The CDR3 runs to 16 residues. Germline V gene data show CDR1 as LGHNA and CDR2 as YSLEER. The germline V and J ends were trimmed by 0 bases and 3 bases, with 15 bases remaining between them. The CDR3, as DNA: TGCGCCAGCAGCCAAGATCCGGGCAGGGGGGTCTACGAGCAGTACTTC. Protein sequence: CASSQDPGRGVYEQYF.

The chain recombines TRBV19 with TRBJ2-7; TRBD2 might be the D (5 bases). V shed 4 bases and J shed 2 bases, with 12 bases lying between them. The V gene's germline CDR1 is LNHDA and CDR2 SQIVND (reference sequence). The CDR3 totals 14 residues. CDR3 loop: CASSTQAGPYEQYF. CDR3 nucleotides: TGTGCCAGTAGTACCCAGGCGGGCCCCTACGAGCAGTACTTC.

This clone was recorded only once. The J gene is TRBJ2-5, the V gene TRBV4-3; TRBD2 matches 9 bases. J was trimmed by 4 bases and V by 4 bases; bases with no gene match: 19. This CDR3 contains 19 residues. CDR1 and CDR2 (germline): LGHNA, YSLEER. CDR3 residues: CASSPTRAGGHSPRETQYF. DNA for the CDR3: TGCGCCAGCAGCCCCACCCGGGCGGGGGGGCACTCCCCCCGAGAGACCCAGTACTTC.

J is TRBJ1-1 and V is TRBV5-1, with a tentative D call TRBD1 (6 bases). CDR1 is SGHRS and CDR2 is YFSETQ in the germline V gene. The CDR3 is 12 amino acids. V was shortened by 5 bases and J by 7 bases, with 12 bases between the two germline ends. The CDR3 sequence: CASSWRTVEAFF. CDR3 DNA: TGCGCCAGCAGTTGGAGGACAGTTGAAGCTTTCTTT.